A single count supports the clone carrying this TCR beta chain. Its antigen is unidentified. The sample originates from a study of graft-versus-host responses after intestinal transplantation. Study-level background: After anti-thymocyte globulin induction, recipients took tacrolimus and steroids for 3 to 4 years. Notes on the study in general: GvH clones detected in recipient marrow included some appearing first in ileum or blood.

The CDR3 sequence is 15 residues long. Trimming pared 4 bases from V and 5 bases from J, leaving 17 bases between. Germline V CDR1 and CDR2: SEHNR, FQNEAQ (reference sequence). Graft material was processed, releasing intraepithelial and lamina propria lymphocytes. TCRdb keeps only in-frame clones here, not all; method: immunoSEQ multiplex PCR. The table includes 20,000 to 25,000 clones, roughly 79% detected once. The chain is built from TRBV7-9 and TRBJ1-1; a possible D gene is TRBD1 (6 bases). The receptor was derived from a human patient who received an intestinal transplant, so some T cells may come from the graft donor. The material was ileum tissue, obtained 12 days after intestinal transplant. The chain's CDR3 is CASSSPGGAETEAFF. CDR3 in DNA: TGTGCCAGCAGCTCCCCGGGGGGGGCCGAGACTGAAGCTTTCTTT.